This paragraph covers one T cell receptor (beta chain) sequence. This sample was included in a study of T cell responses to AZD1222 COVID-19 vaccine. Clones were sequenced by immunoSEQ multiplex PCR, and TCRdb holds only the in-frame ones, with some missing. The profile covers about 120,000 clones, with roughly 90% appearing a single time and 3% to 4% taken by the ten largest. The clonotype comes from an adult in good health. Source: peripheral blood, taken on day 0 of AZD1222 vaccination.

Here the CDR3 reads CASSLARGLTPAEAFF. The CDR3 nucleotides are TGTGCCAGCAGCTTGGCGAGGGGTTTGACGCCCGCTGAAGCTTTCTTT. The chain has TRBV5-5 and TRBJ1-1, with a possible D match to TRBD1 (5 bases). Trimming took 0 bases from V and 6 from J, leaving 18 bases between them. This CDR3 has 16 amino acids. The germline CDR1 and CDR2 sequences are SGHKS and YYEKEE (reference sequence).